This T cell receptor beta chain was profiled in a study of shared clonotypes between healthy human individuals (dated by TCRdb to the early 2020s). Notes on the research overall: The cohort included three men and a couple of women between 18 and 49 years of age. For each donor, CD4 naive and CD4 memory were each given three plates, CD8 naive was given two plates, and CD8 memory was given one plate. Per donor, leukapheresis produced somewhere between about 0.9 and 10 billion PBMCs. Libraries were prepared and TCR repertoires were sequenced by different laboratories using diverse techniques, in order to increase sequencing depth and limit assay-specific biases. Blood TCR repertoires of about 5 healthy adults were deeply sequenced to estimate repertoire size and the extent of clonotype sharing between individuals. The paper as a whole reports these results and caveats: Compared with non-shared clonotypes, the clonotypes found in all four sorted-subset donors had higher generation probabilities. Sharing across a few donors was observed for roughly 5.4% of naive CD4, around 3.5% of naive CD8, 2.3% of memory CD4, and about 0.4% of memory CD8 clonotypes. Sampling was limited to blood, and TCR repertoires in tissue likely differ from TCR repertoires in blood. Incomplete sequencing was indicated by rarefaction of sorted-subset datasets, despite the large sequencing depth. Based on pairwise subsampling, the degree of clonotype sharing among donors was expected to be affected by sequencing depth. Because the study included a small number of donors, the genetic and exposure-history diversity represented was limited. Naive subsets generally had larger estimated clonotype richness than memory subsets.

Donors were healthy HIV-negative adults with no recently reported acute infections or vaccinations. Every donor was a Caucasian adult living in Nashville, Tennessee, USA. Magnetic negative selection was used to enrich CD4+ T cells, after which naive cells were positively selected on CD45RA and the negative fraction became the memory subset. Blood was obtained by leukapheresis, after which PBMCs were separated by Ficoll-Histopaque density gradient centrifugation and cryopreserved in liquid nitrogen vapor phase. Analytical flow cytometry was used to check the purity and quantity of every magnetically sorted T cell population. Genomic DNA was isolated from every sorted fraction and measured by UV absorbance on a Nanodrop 2000c. TCR CDR3 regions were amplified from genomic DNA by multiplex PCR using the deep immunoSEQ assay. Extracted genomic DNA from each cell subset was distributed evenly across all wells of several immunoSEQ 96-well plates, and each plate was treated as a replicate. For sorted subsets, each replicate PCR was loaded with roughly 0.2 ug genomic DNA, equivalent to about 33,000 T cell genomes. Purified libraries were measured with a Qubit 3.0 fluorometer, size-checked on a Bioanalyzer 2100, and measured again with the KAPA Library Quantification kit. Each immunoSEQ 96-well plate was sequenced on its own single-read 150-cycle Illumina NextSeq 550 flow cell. For the original study's pipeline: Because the immunoSEQ output held only junctional sequences and lacked quality scores, the filtering could not match the filtering applied to full-length reads. Sequences were annotated with PyIR, a Python wrapper for IgBLAST v1.9, using IMGT germline references to assign V/J genes and CDR3. Reads were filtered out if the reads had weak V/J assignments (E-value above 1e-6), no CDR3, stop codons, out-of-frame junctions, or ambiguous translated residues. V3J clonotypes were defined as sequences sharing an identical inferred V gene, J gene, and CDR3 amino acid sequence. The percentage overlap between two repertoires was calculated by dividing the number of shared unique clonotypes by the size of the smaller repertoire. Repertoire richness was assessed with RTK rarefaction, the Chao1 estimator, and Recon v2.1 estimates of unobserved clonotypes. Generation probabilities for all TCRbeta clonotypes obtained by the gDNA method from a few donors were computed using OLGA. In TCRdb, the immuneACCESS table is reduced to in-frame sequences with V and J assigned. These tables do not hold every clone; where another copy was compared, an unresolved V gene accounts for under half, and the others remain unexplained. That table supplies the V and J calls and clone size; D and trimming were determined from the DNA. The sample profile shows approximately 350,000 clones; around 74% of them were found once. The top ten clones comprise approximately 10% of the sample.

The CDR3 numbers 15 residues from cysteine through phenylalanine. Only the CDR3 DNA stays, 45 bases, in frame from base 1. For CDR1 and CDR2, the germline V gene lists SGHTA and FQGNSA. V was cut back by 5 bases and J by 3 bases, leaving a gap of 13 bases between them. A note on this clone: No cognate antigen has been identified for it. Base qualities are missing; no much larger clone stands one base away.

This clonotype was sampled from a man between 25 and 39 years old in good health. The sequenced material came from memory CD4+ T cells sorted from blood. Read against the paper, the sample's cell subset or site label means: CD45RA-negative fraction. The V gene is TRBV7-2 and the J gene is TRBJ2-2; the best D guess is TRBD2, with 6 bases matching. In nucleotides, the sequence is TGTGCCAGCAGCCAACGTACTAGCTACACCGGGGAGCTGTTTTTT. The translation is CASSQRTSYTGELFF.